This T cell receptor beta chain appears in the sequencing data of a study of T cells after posttransplantation cyclophosphamide. Comments on this clone: Antigen unknown.

TCRdb's copy holds only in-frame clones and misses some; the assay was immunoSEQ multiplex PCR. The sample contains approximately 32,000 clones, around nine tenths of which appear only once. Study findings and constraints: Donor-recipient repertoire similarity was low at 1-2 months, rising over year one. Recipient CMV seropositivity and CMV reactivation strongly tracked TRB clonality. Blood and skin or GI T cell repertoires showed limited TRB overlap.

V was cut by 1 base and J by 2 bases, with 5 bases left in between. This CDR3 is 13 amino acids long. Germline CDR1 and CDR2: LGHNA and YNFKEQ. This chain connects TRBV4-2 to TRBJ2-5; D gene uncertain. The origin of this receptor is a middle-aged woman with a blood cancer, CMV-positive, and with a related stem cell donor. Sequenced sample: PBMCs. CDR3 sequence (DNA): TGTGCCAGCAGCCAAGGCGGACAAGAGACCCAGTACTTC. As protein: CASSQGGQETQYF.